This TCR beta chain was recorded in a study of blood T cell repertoires in COVID-19. As for the study in general: The United States, Italy and Spain supplied acute and convalescent COVID-19 samples. The cDNA or gDNA used as material had been derived from T cells, B-cell-depleted T cells, or PBMCs.

Only in-frame clones appear in the TCRdb table, and some are missing; sequencing was by immunoSEQ multiplex PCR. The sample lists over 250,000 clones, under 90% occurring once. This CDR3 has 16 amino acids. J gave up 6 bases and V 1 base, and 8 bases lay outside the gene matches. Germline assignment: CDR1 SNHLY and CDR2 FYNNEI. The TCR comes from a man over 45 with acute or convalescent COVID-19. The chain has TRBV2 and TRBJ2-2; 7 bases align to TRBD1. Sequenced sample: peripheral blood. Written as DNA, the CDR3 is TGTGCCAGCAGTGAAGAGGGGGCCCGGTTCCCCGGGGAGCTGTTTTTT. Translation: CASSEEGARFPGELFF.